This TCR beta chain was sequenced during a study of Ad26.COV2.S vaccination and SARS-CoV-2 variants (TCRdb year 2021). General notes on the study: Vaccine-arm donors were drawn from COV1001, a multicentre, randomized, double-blind, placebo-controlled phase I-IIa trial of Ad26.COV2.S in healthy adults. Trial participants were randomized into five groups of five: low-dose or high-dose Ad26.COV2.S given once or twice, or placebo on both occasions. Ad26.COV2.S was administered intramuscularly at 5 x 10^10 or 1 x 10^11 viral particles, either as a single shot or as two shots given 56 days apart. Investigators remained blinded to trial group allocation during experiments and outcome assessment. TCRbeta repertoire sequencing served as the tool for gauging how specific and how broad the SARS-CoV-2-reactive T cell receptors were following Ad26.COV2.S vaccination. The TCR-sequenced set comprised around 30 samples: around 20 Ad26.COV2.S vaccine recipients, 5 placebo recipients and 8 SARS-CoV-2 convalescent individuals. Here is what the overall study found, with its caveats: Ad26.COV2.S recipients had higher spike-specific TCR breadth than placebo recipients (P = 0.0014). Non-spike TCR breadth was comparable between vaccine and placebo recipients, consistent with the vaccine containing only spike. The study was not powered to compare responses between vaccine doses or regimens. According to the authors, total T cell responses may have been underestimated by the TCR breadth and depth analyses. After vaccination, substantial breadth of spike-specific CD8+ and CD4+ T cell responses was reported.

The immunoSEQ Assay was the method used to sequence TCRbeta CDR3 regions. After extraction, genomic DNA underwent amplification by bias-controlled multiplex PCR, followed by high-throughput sequencing. The source study handled its data this way. To quantify the absolute abundance of every unique TCRbeta CDR3 region, sequences were collapsed and filtered. T cell fraction was estimated by normalizing TCRbeta template counts to usable DNA, with usable DNA measured through amplification of reference genes found in all nucleated cells. Repertoire TCRs were annotated as SARS-CoV-2-specific by exact matching of V gene, CDR3 amino acid sequence and J gene to a known reactive TCR set. The reference SARS-CoV-2 TCR set came from MIRA and was filtered for enrichment in COVID-19-positive ImmuneCODE repertoires, removing public or cross-reactive TCRs. Using the MIRA antigens, annotated TCRs were further analysed by specific ORF or by position within an ORF. Breadth was defined as annotated unique rearrangements over total unique productive rearrangements; depth was the summed frequency of those rearrangements. TCR breadth was compared between groups using two-sided Wilcoxon rank-sum tests. The table comes from immuneACCESS by way of TCRdb, which keeps in-frame sequences with V and J called. Part of the clones is missing from these tables; in studies checked, under half for an unresolved V gene and the rest for unknown reasons. Clone size and V and J calls were adopted from that table, with D and trimming inferred from the DNA. The sample table lists 320,000 or so clones, 90% of them with a count of one. Around 5.5% of the sample comes from the top ten.

To note about this clone: This receptor's antigen is unknown. No clone much larger than this one lies a single base away; base qualities are absent.

The CDR3 covers 15 residues, taking in both the cysteine and the phenylalanine. The retained sequence is limited to the CDR3, 45 bases, with the frame set at the first base. Trimming at the junction amounts to 5 bases on V and 5 bases on J, and the germline ends lie 18 bases apart. CDR1 LNHDA and CDR2 SQIVND are derived from the germline V gene (reference sequence). The sample's treatment or condition label, in plain terms: around 19 received Ad26.COV2.S at low or high dose, single or two shots; about 5 received placebo; per-sample allocation not given. For vaccine and placebo recipients, repertoires were sequenced using samples collected on day 63 after the first injection. Between 29 July and 7 August 2020, Cohort 1b enrolled 25 adults aged 18-55 years at one site in Boston, USA. Ad26.COV2.S was a replication-incompetent adenovirus type 26 vector expressing a prefusion-stabilized SARS-CoV-2 spike protein from the original Wuhan strain.

The source was peripheral blood, collected in a trial of Ad26.COV2.S vaccine versus placebo. The chain couples TRBV19 to TRBJ1-1; the D gene is unclear. The sequence derives from a person aged 18-65 years who received the Ad26.COV2.S COVID-19 vaccine or a placebo. CDR3 protein: CASSVWAPEGTEAFF. The sequenced DNA: TGTGCCAGTAGTGTGTGGGCCCCGGAAGGGACTGAAGCTTTCTTT.